Detailed here is one T cell receptor (beta chain). The data stem from a study of siplizumab effects on memory and regulatory T cells. Profiling relied on immunoSEQ multiplex PCR, and the TCRdb table lists in-frame clones only, not all of them. This table has some 110,000 clones, less than 95% appearing once. Material for sequencing was non-Treg CD4+ T cells sorted from blood. The TCR comes from a human donor in good health.

The CDR3 is CSARGVETQYF. CDR3 nucleotides: TGCAGTGCTAGGGGGGTAGAGACCCAGTACTTC. The chain joins TRBV20-1 to TRBJ2-5; D is possibly TRBD1 or TRBD2 (5 bases each). Looked up from germline, CDR1 is DFQATT and CDR2 is SNEGSKA (reference sequence). The CDR3 totals 11 residues. With 3 bases removed from V and 4 bases from J, the gap between germline ends came to 6 bases.